This T cell receptor beta chain was recovered during a study of cytomegalovirus exposure and HLA in healthy donors. PCR employed 60 Vbeta and 13 Jbeta primers. As handled by the study authors: Some 10 million of 65 million to 95 million unique TCR beta chains were shared, per a later count. Profiling relied on immunoSEQ multiplex PCR, and the TCRdb table lists in-frame clones only, not all of them. D and trimming were read from the DNA, whereas the V and J calls and clone size are those reported in that table. The sample includes 200,000 to 250,000 clones. This CDR3 region has 14 residues. Per germline, CDR1 SGHTA and CDR2 FQGNSA. The J segment lost 3 bases and the V segment lost 4 bases, leaving 6 bases of the junction unmatched.

This sequence joins TRBV7-2 and TRBJ2-7; 7 nucleotides agree with TRBD2. This sequence originates from a woman in her thirties in good health and CMV-seropositive. The material sequenced was PBMCs. CDR3 sequence: CASSSWGGFYEQYF. The CDR3 region has the DNA TGTGCCAGCAGCTCCTGGGGGGGGTTCTACGAGCAGTACTTC.